The text below deals with one T cell receptor (beta chain). This sample was taken from a study of blood T cell repertoires in COVID-19. The wider study: Sites in the United States, Italy and Spain provided acute and convalescent COVID-19 samples. T cells, B-cell-depleted T cells, or PBMCs supplied cDNA or gDNA.

Original analysis: Reference gene primer amplification gave estimated nucleated cell counts. Profiling relied on immunoSEQ multiplex PCR, and the TCRdb table lists in-frame clones only, not all of them. Clone size and V and J calls were adopted from that table, with D and trimming inferred from the DNA. The repertoire holds around 30,000 clones, 70% to 90% seen once, with 5.5% to 8.5% in the top ten. Trimming took off 0 bases at V and 8 bases at J, with 16 bases between the two ends. The CDR3 spans 15 residues. The germline CDR1 and CDR2 sequences are SGHDN and FVKESK. V usage is TRBV14 and J usage is TRBJ1-2, with unresolved D. The sequenced material came from peripheral blood. The receptor's source is a man aged 55 to 70 with active COVID-19. In nucleotides, the CDR3 is TGTGCCAGCAGCCAAGACCCGCGGGCCCAAGGGGGCTACACCTTC. Its protein product is CASSQDPRAQGGYTF.